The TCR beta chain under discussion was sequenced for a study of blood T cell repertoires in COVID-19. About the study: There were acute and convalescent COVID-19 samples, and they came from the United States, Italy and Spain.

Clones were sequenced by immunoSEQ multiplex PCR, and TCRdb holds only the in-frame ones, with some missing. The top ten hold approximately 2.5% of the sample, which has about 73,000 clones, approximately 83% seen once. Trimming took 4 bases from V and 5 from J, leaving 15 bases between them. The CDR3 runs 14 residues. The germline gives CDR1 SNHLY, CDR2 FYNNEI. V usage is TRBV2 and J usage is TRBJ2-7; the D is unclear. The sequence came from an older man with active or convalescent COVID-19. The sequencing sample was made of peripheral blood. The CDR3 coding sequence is TGTGCCAGCAGTGGTCTTCAGCGCCCCCACGAGCAGTACTTC. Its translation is CASSGLQRPHEQYF.